This T cell receptor (beta chain) was recorded in a study of T cell repertoires and HLA-DP antigens. Amplification used primers for 54 TRBV and 13 TRBJ segments. Libraries were prepared by immunoSEQ multiplex PCR; TCRdb keeps only in-frame clonotypes and omits some of them. The sample shows about 89,000 clones, roughly 86% of them seen only once. With respect to this clone: No antigen is known for it.

The specimen was CD4+ T cells from PBMCs. The TCR sequence derives from a man aged 45-65 years in good health and CMV-seronegative.

The DNA of the CDR3 is TGTGCCAGTAGTATGGGCAGGGGGCTTTCTGGGGCCAACGTCCTGACTTTC. It codes for CASSMGRGLSGANVLTF. This rearrangement joins TRBV19 to TRBJ2-6, with 8 bases identical to TRBD1. Trimming removed 3 bases from V and 1 base from J; junction bases left unmatched: 5. The CDR3 is 17 amino acids. The germline gives CDR1 LNHDA, CDR2 SQIVND (reference sequence).